The source of this T cell receptor beta chain is a study of vaccination effects on CD4 cells after COVID-19. Whole-study findings and limits: Clones arising from infection and from vaccination showed marked clonal contraction late after vaccination. Convalescent patients were scarce in the study, and it lacked early post-infection timepoints.

Remarks on this clone: What it binds is unknown.

Per the germline V gene, CDR1 is LNHDA and CDR2 is SQIVND (reference sequence). Trimming cost V 1 base and J 3 bases, with 7 bases left between them. This CDR3 has 15 residues. TCRdb's table, derived via immunoSEQ multiplex PCR, lists solely in-frame clones and lacks some. This table has roughly 42,000 clones, roughly 82% appearing once. Before sequencing took place, the ViraFEST assay used viral peptide pools to expand antigen-specific CD4+ T cells. After roughly ten days in culture, the CD4+ T cells were isolated. In the vaccine recipients, nucleocapsid antibodies were negative and there was no prior SARS-CoV-2 infection. Cultivation was performed at some 1.9 million PBMC per well with approximately 10 IU/ml IL-2 and about 9.6 ug/ml peptides added.

The gene calls are TRBV19 and TRBJ2-6; no reliable D call. The receptor was isolated from a human donor who received a COVID-19 vaccine. The sample here was CD4+ T cells from PBMCs cultured with HCoV-NL63 spike peptides, taken before COVID-19 vaccination. The DNA of the CDR3 is TGTGCCAGTAGTATAGGTAGGCTTGGGGCCAACGTCCTGACTTTC. Translated, it gives CASSIGRLGANVLTF.